This T cell receptor (beta chain) was documented in a study of blood T cells in healthy people across ages. Findings of the study overall: TCR beta diversity per million T cells fell roughly linearly with age. PBMCs were not sorted, which prevented a conclusive comparison of naive versus antigen-experienced cells.

Primed by a sample-barcoded 5' primer and a J-beta primer mix, a second PCR proceeded for about 6 to 12 cycles. A single record per CDR3 protein comes from TCRdb applying MiXCR to the 5' RACE reads. The table records about 1.8 million distinct CDR3 sequences, 49% of them present only once. Russia was home to the donors, healthy Caucasian individuals aged roughly 6 to 90. Per individual sample, total RNA of at least 6 micrograms was extracted. Germline V CDR1 and CDR2: SGHRS, YFSETQ. The CDR3 contains 19 residues. J was trimmed by 8 bases and V by 2 bases; bases with no gene match: 13. Comments on this clonotype: What it recognizes is unknown.

This sequence joins TRBV5-1 and TRBJ2-1, with 16 bases matching TRBD2. The specimen was blood. The source is a woman between 40 and 50 years old in good health. The CDR3 loop reads CASSLAHPGLAGGLDEQFF. CDR3 bases: TGCGCCAGCAGCTTAGCACACCCGGGACTAGCGGGGGGGCTCGATGAGCAGTTCTTC.